This T cell receptor (beta chain) was sequenced in a study of CD8 T cells in Susac syndrome. Across the study: When blood was drawn, the patients with Susac syndrome were therapy-naive, on corticosteroids, or on intravenous immunoglobulin alone.

Bulk CD8+ and CD4+ cells came from magnetic negative isolation; CD8+ TEMRA by FACS. The CDR3 is 15 amino acids. Germline CDR1 DFQATT, CDR2 SNEGSKA (reference sequence). V lost 2 bases and J lost 1; bases outside the gene matches: 3. RNA was extracted with the RNeasy kit, and a quantity of roughly 0.5 to 1 ug was reverse transcribed using random hexamers. MiXCR was run by TCRdb on the immunoSEQ multiplex PCR reads, yielding one entry per CDR3 protein. Seen here are more than 150,000 distinct CDR3 sequences, 85% to 95% observed once, and the top ten hold roughly 0.15%. This sequence originates from a human donor with Susac syndrome. The chain recombines TRBV20-1 with TRBJ2-3, with 10 bases matching TRBD1. Source material: CD4+ T cells from PBMCs. The CDR3 loop reads CSARLGTGGTDTQYF. CDR3 DNA: TGCAGTGCTAGATTGGGGACAGGGGGCACAGATACGCAGTATTTT.